The clone carrying this T cell receptor (beta chain) was recorded a few times. Its target is unknown. The V end was cut by 2 bases, the J end by 5 bases, with 13 bases between. The CDR3 spans 15 residues. Germline CDR1 MNHEY, CDR2 SMNVEV (reference sequence). The data derive from a study of T cell repertoires in cytomegalovirus infection. TCRdb re-called the reads with MiXCR, one entry per CDR3 protein. Of roughly 180,000 distinct CDR3 sequences listed, 20% to 25% are singletons. This material consisted of CD8+ T cells from cultured PBMCs, taken from culture after CMV antigen stimulation. This clonotype was obtained from a human donor in good health (CMV status not recorded). Some clones in this sample may be carry-over from other donors' samples. This rearrangement joins TRBV27 to TRBJ1-5, with D perhaps matching TRBD1 (6 bases). CDR3 protein: CASSLGGGNHQPQHF. DNA for the CDR3: TGTGCCAGCAGTTTAGGGGGGGGCAACCATCAGCCCCAGCATTTT.